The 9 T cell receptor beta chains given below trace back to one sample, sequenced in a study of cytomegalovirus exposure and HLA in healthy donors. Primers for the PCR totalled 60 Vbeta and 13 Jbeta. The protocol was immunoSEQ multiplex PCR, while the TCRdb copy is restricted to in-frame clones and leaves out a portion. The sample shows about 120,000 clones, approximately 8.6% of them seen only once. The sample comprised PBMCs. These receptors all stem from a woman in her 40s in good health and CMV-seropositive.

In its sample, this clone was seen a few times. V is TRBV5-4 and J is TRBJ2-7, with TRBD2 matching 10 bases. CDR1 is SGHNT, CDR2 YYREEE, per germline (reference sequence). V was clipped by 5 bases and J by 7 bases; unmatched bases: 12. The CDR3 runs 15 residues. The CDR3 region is CASRAGDSGGKEQYF. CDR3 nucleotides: TGTGCCAGCAGGGCAGGGGATAGCGGGGGGAAAGAGCAGTACTTC.

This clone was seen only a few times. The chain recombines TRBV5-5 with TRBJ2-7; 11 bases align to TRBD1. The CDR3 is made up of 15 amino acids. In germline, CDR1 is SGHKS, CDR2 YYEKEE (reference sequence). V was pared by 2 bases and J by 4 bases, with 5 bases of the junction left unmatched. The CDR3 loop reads CASSLWDRGEYEQYF. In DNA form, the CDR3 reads TGTGCCAGCAGCTTATGGGACAGGGGGGAGTACGAGCAGTACTTC.

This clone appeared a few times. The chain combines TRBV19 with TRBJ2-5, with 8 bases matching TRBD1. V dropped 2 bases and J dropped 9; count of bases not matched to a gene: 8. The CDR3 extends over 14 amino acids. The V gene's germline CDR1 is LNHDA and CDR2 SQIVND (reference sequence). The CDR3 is CASSIPGQAYPQYF. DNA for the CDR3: TGTGCCAGTAGTATACCGGGACAGGCTTATCCCCAGTACTTC.

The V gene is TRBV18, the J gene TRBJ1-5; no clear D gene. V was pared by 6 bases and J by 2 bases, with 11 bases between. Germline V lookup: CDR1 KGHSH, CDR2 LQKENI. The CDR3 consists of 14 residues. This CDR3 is CASSLQDRNQPQHF. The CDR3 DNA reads TGTGCCAGCTCCCTTCAGGATCGCAATCAGCCCCAGCATTTT.

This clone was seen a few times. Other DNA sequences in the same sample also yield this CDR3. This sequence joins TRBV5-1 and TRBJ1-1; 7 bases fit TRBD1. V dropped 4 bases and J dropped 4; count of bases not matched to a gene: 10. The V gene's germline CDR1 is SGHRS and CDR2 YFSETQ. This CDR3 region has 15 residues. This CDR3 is CASSLQGGLGTEAFF. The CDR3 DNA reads TGCGCCAGCAGCCTACAAGGGGGCCTGGGCACTGAAGCTTTCTTT.

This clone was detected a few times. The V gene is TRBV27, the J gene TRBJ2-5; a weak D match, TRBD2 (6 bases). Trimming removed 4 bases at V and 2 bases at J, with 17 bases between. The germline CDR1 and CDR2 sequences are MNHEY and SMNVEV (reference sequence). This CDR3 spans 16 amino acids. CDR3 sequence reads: CASSSLNSGAQETQYF. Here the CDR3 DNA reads TGTGCCAGCAGTTCCCTTAATAGCGGAGCACAAGAGACCCAGTACTTC.

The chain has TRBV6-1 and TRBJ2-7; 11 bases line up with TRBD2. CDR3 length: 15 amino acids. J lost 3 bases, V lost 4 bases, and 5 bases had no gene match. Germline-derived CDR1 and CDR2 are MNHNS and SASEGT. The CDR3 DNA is TGTGCCAGCAGTGTACTAGCGGGGGACCGCTACGAGCAGTACTTC. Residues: CASSVLAGDRYEQYF.

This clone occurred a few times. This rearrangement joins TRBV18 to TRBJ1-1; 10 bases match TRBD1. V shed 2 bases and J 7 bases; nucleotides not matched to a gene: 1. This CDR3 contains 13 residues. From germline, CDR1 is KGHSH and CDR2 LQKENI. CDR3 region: CASSPGQGDEAFF. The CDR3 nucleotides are TGTGCCAGCTCACCAGGACAGGGGGATGAAGCTTTCTTT. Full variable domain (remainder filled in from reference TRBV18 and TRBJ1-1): NAGVMQNPRHLVRRRGQEARLRCSPMKGHSHVYWYRQLPEEGLKFMVYLQKENIIDESGMPKERFSAEFPKEGPSILRIQQVVRGDSAAYFCASSPGQGDEAFFGQGTRLTVV.

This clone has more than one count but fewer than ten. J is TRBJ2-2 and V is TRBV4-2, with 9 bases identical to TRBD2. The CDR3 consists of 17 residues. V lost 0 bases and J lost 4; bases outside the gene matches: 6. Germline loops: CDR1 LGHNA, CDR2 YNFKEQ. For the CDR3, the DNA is TGTGCCAGCAGCCAAGATCCAACTAGCGGGTTCACCGGGGAGCTGTTTTTT. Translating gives CASSQDPTSGFTGELFF.